Listed below are T cell receptor beta chains from one sample, sequenced in a study of vaccination effects on CD4 cells after COVID-19. Their antigens remain unidentified. The table came from immunoSEQ multiplex PCR; TCRdb's copy has only in-frame clones and leaves some out. Among approximately 30,000 clones listed, roughly 74% were seen once. The starting material was CD4+ T cells from PBMCs cultured with HCoV-NL63 spike peptides, obtained before COVID-19 vaccination. The receptor source for this set is a human donor who received a COVID-19 vaccine. Both conserved end residues are part of each CDR3. D genes are given only for firm matches. Size tells how often a clone was seen (once, few, many) or the class of an expanded clone, and some rows leave it out.

d_call clone_size j_call v_call cdr3_nt cdr3_aa
. . TRBJ2-1 TRBV19 TGTGCCAGCCAGGGGTTTCCGGGCAATGAGCAGTTCTTC CASQGFPGNEQFF
. . TRBJ1-1 TRBV19 TGTGCCAGTAGTCGAATGGAACGAAGTCGGCATATGAACACTGAAGCTTTCTTT CASSRMERSRHMNTEAFF
. . TRBJ1-1 TRBV2 TGTGCCAGCAGTGGGGGGCGGCTAAAGACCACTGAAGCTTTCTTT CASSGGRLKTTEAFF
. . TRBJ2-5 TRBV1 TGCACCAGCAGCCGAGGACTAGCGGGGGGGCGAGACACCCAAGAGACCCAGTACTTC CTSSRGLAGGRDTQETQYF
. . TRBJ1-1 TRBV28 TGTGCCAGCAGTTTAAGCCGGGGGCGGAGCGGGACTGAAGCTTTCTTT CASSLSRGRSGTEAFF
. once TRBJ2-1 TRBV10-3 TGTGCCATCAGTGAGGGTACTAATGAGCAGTTCTTC CAISEGTNEQFF
. . TRBJ1-3 TRBV29-1 TGCAGCGGTACAGCCGGAAACACCATATATTTT CSGTAGNTIYF
. . TRBJ2-3 TRBV7-9 TGTGCCAGCAGTCCCCGGGGTTACACAGATACGCAGTATTTT CASSPRGYTDTQYF
TRBD1 few TRBJ1-6 TRBV19 TGTGCCAGTAGTATCGGGACAGGGGTTTCACCCCTCCACTTT CASSIGTGVSPLHF
TRBD1 . TRBJ2-6 TRBV30 TGTGCCTGGAGTGTAGGGGGCGTGTCTGGGGCCAACGTCCTGACTTTC CAWSVGGVSGANVLTF
. . TRBJ2-7 TRBV15 TGTGCCACCAGCAGAGAAACAGGGCAGCAGTACTTC CATSRETGQQYF
. . TRBJ1-4 TRBV19 TGTGCCAGTAGGACAGGTCCAACTAATGAAAAACTGTTTTTT CASRTGPTNEKLFF
TRBD1 few TRBJ2-5 TRBV2 TGTGCCAGCAGGGGACAGGCGGCCCAGTACTTC CASRGQAAQYF
. . TRBJ1-6 TRBV19 TGTGCCAGTAGTATCAGGGGATCGGAGAATTCACCCCTCCACTTT CASSIRGSENSPLHF
. . TRBJ1-6 TRBV14 TGTGCCAGCAGCCAAGTTCCGGGATATAATTCACCCCTCCACTTT CASSQVPGYNSPLHF
. . TRBJ1-3 TRBV28 TGTGCCAGCAGTTTAATGGGATCTGGAAACACCATATATTTT CASSLMGSGNTIYF
. . TRBJ1-2 TRBV2 TGTGCCAGCAGTGGGGGCTGGAGCACCTTC CASSGGWSTF
. few TRBJ2-3 TRBV7-2 TGTGCCAGCAACGGGGGCAACACAGATACGCAGTATTTT CASNGGNTDTQYF
TRBD2 . TRBJ2-5 TRBV7-9 TGTGCCAGCAGCCAGGGACTAGCGGGAGCAGAGACCCAGTACTTC CASSQGLAGAETQYF
. . TRBJ1-4 TRBV5-1 TGCGCCAGCAGCTTGGGGGCTGGCGAAAAACTGTTTTTT CASSLGAGEKLFF